This TCR beta chain was found in a study of blood T cells in healthy people across ages (dated by TCRdb to the mid-2010s). At the level of the whole study: In model experiments, template switching captured roughly one uniquely barcoded TCR beta cDNA molecule for every two T cells. Age-related changes in TCR beta repertoire diversity were measured in the study by deep sequencing normalized with unique cDNA molecular identifiers. Donors of different ages were randomly distributed across sequencing lanes to avoid experimental bias. Donors were grouped into four age groups: young (average roughly 15 years), middle-aged (39), aged (about 59) and long-lived (approximately 81). The study analyzed two additional independent replicas of 1 million unique cDNA reads from the same blood draw for two donors, one aged 18 to 30 and one aged 80 or older. The paper as a whole reports these results and caveats: Observed TCR beta diversity per million T cells fell roughly linearly with age, and a significant reduction was already apparent by age roughly 40. Compared with the aged group, the long-lived group had more naive CD4+ T cells, fewer expanded clones and increased TCR diversity, suggesting age selection. Total diversity estimates from one million sequenced T cells were considered lower bounds and underestimates. Because the CMV infection status of the donors was unknown, age-related changes in expanded clonotypes may potentially have been confounded. There was a strong correlation between observed TCR beta diversity and the percentage of naive T cells measured by flow cytometry. Because profiling used bulk unsorted PBMCs, naive and antigen-experienced compartments could not be compared conclusively.

For this clonotype: This clone's antigen is unknown. A read error is possible here, since a much larger clone lies one base away.

The library was obtained by 5' RACE. Sequencing used an Illumina HiSeq 2500. A second PCR of about 7 to 12 cycles was run with a J-beta primer mix and a sample-barcoded 5' primer. A unique molecular identifier was introduced onto each TCR beta cDNA molecule by a template-switch 5' adaptor carrying 12 random nucleotides. Each sample yielded at least 2.5 million CDR3-containing paired-end reads. First-strand cDNA synthesis was performed from all RNA using the Mint cDNA synthesis kit, with priming by a TRBC-specific oligonucleotide. Following uracil-DNA glycosylase treatment, a first 18-cycle PCR with universal primers M1SS and BC2_uni_R was performed on all cDNA. As for the original processing: Normalization of each sample was performed by random selection of 1 million high-quality reads, each carrying a distinct molecular identifier. Reads with shared molecular identifiers were discarded instead of being binned into consensus sequences. MiTCR, with a Q25 quality threshold and the strictest error-elimination algorithm, was used for CDR3 identification, clonotype clustering and error correction. A nonparametric unseen species model with Euler transformation was used to estimate lower-bound total TCR beta diversity. TCRdb passed the public sequencing reads through fastp at Q25 and MiXCR, retaining productive beta sequences. CDR3 protein sequences are deduplicated, and each keeps its most common genes and DNA. V and J calls and clone size were set by TCRdb, not the authors. Present in this sample are more than 800,000 distinct CDR3 sequences, more than 25% of which were seen just once. The ten largest clones represent 15% to 20% of the sample.

Systemically healthy Caucasian individuals from Russia, roughly 40 in total and aged roughly 6 to 100 years, were included as donors. About 9.6 milliliters of peripheral blood were collected from each donor into EDTA-treated Vacutainer tubes. Ficoll-Paque density-gradient centrifugation was used to isolate PBMCs, with at least 6.5 million per sample. Trizol reagent was used to extract total RNA from the PBMCs, yielding at least 6 micrograms per sample. The percentages of naive CD45RAhigh/CD27high T cells were determined by flow cytometry on a PBMC aliquot from every donor. Sequencing input: blood. The source of this sequence is a woman older than 75 in good health.

The CDR3 protein sequence reads: CSVRPGQTSYNEQFF. The nucleotide sequence is TGCAGTGTTAGACCGGGACAAACGTCCTACAATGAGCAGTTCTTC. Recombination linked TRBV20-1 to TRBJ2-1; the D gene is perhaps TRBD1, from 6 matching bases. Spanning cysteine to phenylalanine, the CDR3 consists of 15 amino acids. The CDR3 DNA has 45 bases and is translated from base 1. According to the germline V gene (reference sequence), CDR1 reads DFQATT and CDR2 reads SNEGSKA.